This T cell receptor (beta chain) was observed in a study of blood T cell repertoires in COVID-19. Generated by immunoSEQ multiplex PCR, the TCRdb table keeps only in-frame clones and is missing some. The sample has 55,000 to 85,000 clones; 75% to 95% are singletons. The origin of this receptor is a young woman with acute or convalescent COVID-19. The sample consisted of peripheral blood.

The DNA for the CDR3 is TGTGCCAGCAGCCCGGCCGGGTTGTCTAATGAAAAACTGTTTTTT. Translated: CASSPAGLSNEKLFF. The chain joins TRBV28 to TRBJ1-4, with D hard to call. Germline CDR1 reads MDHEN; CDR2 reads SYDVKM. V was cut by 6 bases and J by 3 bases, with 14 bases left in between. This CDR3 region has 15 residues.